Below, 10 T cell receptor beta chains from the same sample are listed, as sequenced in a study of blood T cell repertoires in COVID-19. Generated by immunoSEQ multiplex PCR, the TCRdb table keeps only in-frame clones and is missing some. The profile shows roughly 100,000 clones, 82% of them singletons. Sequencing was done on a sample of peripheral blood. The receptors shown here come from an elderly man with acute or convalescent COVID-19.

The V gene is TRBV11-2, the J gene TRBJ2-5; 8 bases agree with TRBD1. The germline CDR1 and CDR2 sequences are SGHAT and FQNNGV. The CDR3 has 17 amino acids. V shed 1 base and J 3 bases; nucleotides not matched to a gene: 10. The CDR3 is CASSLGRGQANKETQYF. CDR3 coding DNA: TGTGCCAGCAGCTTAGGACGGGGACAGGCCAATAAAGAGACCCAGTACTTC. The full variable domain, its missing parts supplied by reference TRBV11-2 and TRBJ2-5, is EAGVAQSPRYKIIEKRQSVAFWCNPISGHATLYWYQQILGQGPKLLIQFQNNGVVDDSQLPKDRFSAERLKGVDSTLKIQPAKLEDSAVYLCASSLGRGQANKETQYFGPGTRLLVL.

This clone was seen a single time. The chain combines TRBV20-1 with TRBJ2-1; D remains ambiguous. CDR1 is DFQATT and CDR2 is SNEGSKA in the germline V gene (reference sequence). V was pared by 3 bases and J by 10 bases, with 7 bases between. CDR3 length: 10 residues. CDR3 loop: CSASDIEQFF. The CDR3 DNA sequence: TGCAGTGCTAGTGATATAGAGCAGTTCTTC.

This chain connects TRBV27 to TRBJ1-2; 8 nucleotides align to TRBD1. Germline assignment: CDR1 MNHEY and CDR2 SMNVEV (reference sequence). The CDR3 contains 13 residues. Trimming cost V 4 bases and J 4 bases; bases outside gene matches: 2. CDR3 residues: CASSSTGGYGYTF. The CDR3 DNA sequence: TGTGCCAGCAGTTCCACAGGGGGCTATGGCTACACCTTC.

The V gene is TRBV7-9, the J gene TRBJ1-1, with D perhaps TRBD1 (5 bases). Germline V gene lookup returns CDR1 SEHNR and CDR2 FQNEAQ (reference sequence). CDR3 length equals 15 residues. V gave up 4 bases and J gave up 4 bases, with 16 bases separating them. CDR3 loop: CASSYSVGGTTEAFF. DNA for the CDR3: TGTGCCAGCAGCTACTCGGTCGGGGGGACCACTGAAGCTTTCTTT.

The rearrangement joins TRBV6-4 to TRBJ1-4; unclear D gene. The CDR3 contains 15 residues. The germline V gene encodes CDR1 MRHNA and CDR2 SNTAGT. Trimming stripped 6 bases from V and 7 bases from J, with 18 bases between. CDR3 region: CASRLRGGSREKLFF. CDR3 bases: TGTGCCAGCAGGCTTCGTGGTGGTTCGCGTGAAAAACTGTTTTTT.

The V gene is TRBV6-4, the J gene TRBJ2-3; 8 nucleotides match TRBD2. The CDR3 covers 15 residues. Germline V lookup: CDR1 MRHNA, CDR2 SNTAGT. The J segment lost 3 bases and the V segment lost 0 bases, leaving 2 bases of the junction unmatched. The chain's CDR3 is CASSDSGGRTDTQYF. The CDR3 DNA sequence: TGTGCCAGCAGTGACTCTGGCGGGAGGACAGATACGCAGTATTTT.

The V gene is TRBV9, the J gene TRBJ2-1; 9 nucleotides agree with TRBD2. This CDR3 region has 21 residues. After removal of 1 base from V and 4 bases from J, the junction contained 21 bases not matched to a gene. Germline V gives CDR1 SGDLS, CDR2 YYNGEE. CDR3 bases: TGTGCCAGCAGCGTAACCTTAATGACTAGCGGAACCTCTAAAATATACAATGAGCAGTTCTTC. It yields the protein CASSVTLMTSGTSKIYNEQFF.

The genes are TRBV5-6 and TRBJ1-3; D possibly corresponds to TRBD1 (5 bases). The CDR3 extends over 15 amino acids. The germline V gene has CDR1 SGHDT and CDR2 YYEEEE. Trimming stripped 0 bases from V and 0 bases from J, with 7 bases between. The CDR3 DNA reads TGTGCCAGCAGCTTGGGGACACTCTCTGGAAACACCATATATTTT. Translated: CASSLGTLSGNTIYF. The whole variable domain, remainder taken from reference TRBV5-6 and TRBJ1-3, is DAGVTQSPTHLIKTRGQQVTLRCSPKSGHDTVSWYQQALGQGPQFIFQYYEEEERQRGNFPDRFSGHQFPNYSSELNVNALLLGDSALYLCASSLGTLSGNTIYFGEGSWLTVV.

This clone was found once. In DNA, the CDR3 is TGTGCCACCAGTTTAACGGTGCGTGATGAGCAGTTCTTC. Protein: CATSLTVRDEQFF. The J gene is TRBJ2-1, the V gene TRBV24-1, with unresolved D. Germline CDR1 KGHDR, CDR2 SFDVKD. The V end lost 6 bases, the J end lost 8 bases, and 13 bases lay between the germline ends. The CDR3 extends over 13 amino acids.

The chain has TRBV28 and TRBJ1-3; 7 nucleotides align to TRBD1. The CDR3 sequence is 14 residues long. Germline V gene sequence: CDR1 MDHEN, CDR2 SYDVKM. With V trimmed by 1 base and J by 3 bases, 0 bases remained unmatched. The DNA for the CDR3 is TGTGCCAGCAGTTTATCAGGGGGTGGAAACACCATATATTTT. Residues: CASSLSGGGNTIYF.